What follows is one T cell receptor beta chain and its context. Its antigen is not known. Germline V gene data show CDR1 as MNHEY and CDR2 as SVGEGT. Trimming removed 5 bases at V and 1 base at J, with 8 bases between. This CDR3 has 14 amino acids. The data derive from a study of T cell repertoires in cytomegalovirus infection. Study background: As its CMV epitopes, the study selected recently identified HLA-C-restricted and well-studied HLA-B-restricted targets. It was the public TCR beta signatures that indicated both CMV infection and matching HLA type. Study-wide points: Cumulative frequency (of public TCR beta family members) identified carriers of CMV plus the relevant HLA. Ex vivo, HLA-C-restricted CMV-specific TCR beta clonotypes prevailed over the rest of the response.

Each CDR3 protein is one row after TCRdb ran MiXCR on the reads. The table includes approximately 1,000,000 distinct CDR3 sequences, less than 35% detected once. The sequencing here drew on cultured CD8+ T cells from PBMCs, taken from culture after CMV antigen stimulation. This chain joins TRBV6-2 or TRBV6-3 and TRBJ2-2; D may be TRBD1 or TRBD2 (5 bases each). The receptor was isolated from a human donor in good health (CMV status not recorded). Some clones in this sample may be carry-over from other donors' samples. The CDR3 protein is CASSGAGNTGELFF. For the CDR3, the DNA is TGTGCCAGCAGTGGGGCGGGGAACACCGGGGAGCTGTTTTTT.